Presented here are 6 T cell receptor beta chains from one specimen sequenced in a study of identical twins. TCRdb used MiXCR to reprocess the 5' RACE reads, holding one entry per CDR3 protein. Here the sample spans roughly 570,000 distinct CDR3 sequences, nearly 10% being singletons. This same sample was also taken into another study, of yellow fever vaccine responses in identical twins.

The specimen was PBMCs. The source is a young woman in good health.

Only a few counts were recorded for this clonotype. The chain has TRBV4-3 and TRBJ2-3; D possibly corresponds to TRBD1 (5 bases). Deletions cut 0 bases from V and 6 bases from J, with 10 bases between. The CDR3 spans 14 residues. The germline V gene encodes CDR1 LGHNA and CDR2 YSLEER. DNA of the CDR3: TGCGCCAGCAGCCAAGAAGGGCCAGGGGATACGCAGTATTTT. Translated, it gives CASSQEGPGDTQYF.

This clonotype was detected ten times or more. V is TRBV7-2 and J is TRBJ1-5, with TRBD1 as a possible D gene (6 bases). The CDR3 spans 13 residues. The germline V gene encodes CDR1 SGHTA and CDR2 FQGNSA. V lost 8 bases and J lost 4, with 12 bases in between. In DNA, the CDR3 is TGTGCCAGCGTAACAGACAGGAATCAGCCCCAGCATTTT. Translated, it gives CASVTDRNQPQHF.

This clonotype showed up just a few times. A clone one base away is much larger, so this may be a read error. Here the CDR3 reads CASRDRGGETQYF. CDR3 bases: TGTGCCAGCAGAGACAGGGGAGGGGAGACCCAGTACTTC. The V call is TRBV5-4, the J call TRBJ2-5, with a possible D match to TRBD1 (8 bases). This CDR3 spans 13 amino acids. Germline V lookup: CDR1 SGHNT, CDR2 YYREEE (reference sequence). The ends were cut back, 5 bases at V and 5 bases at J, with 13 bases in the middle.

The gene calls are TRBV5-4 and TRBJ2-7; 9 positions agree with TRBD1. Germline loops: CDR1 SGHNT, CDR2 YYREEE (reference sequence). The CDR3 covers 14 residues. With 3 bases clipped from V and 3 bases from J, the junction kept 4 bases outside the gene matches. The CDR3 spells CASSYRDRDYEQYF. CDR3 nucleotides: TGTGCCAGCAGCTACAGGGACAGGGACTACGAGCAGTACTTC.

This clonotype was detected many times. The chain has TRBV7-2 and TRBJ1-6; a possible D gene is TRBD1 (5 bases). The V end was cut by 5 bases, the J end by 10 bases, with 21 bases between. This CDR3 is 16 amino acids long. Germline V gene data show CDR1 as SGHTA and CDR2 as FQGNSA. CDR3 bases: TGTGCCAGCAGCGCGGGACGGAGGGGCGGGGACTCACCCCTCCACTTT. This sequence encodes CASSAGRRGGDSPLHF.

The CDR3 spells CASSSSTGLLSDTQYF. Written as DNA, the CDR3 is TGTGCCAGCAGCTCATCCACGGGCCTCTTGTCGGATACGCAGTATTTT. The V gene is TRBV7-9, the J gene TRBJ2-3; no definite D call. This CDR3 has 16 residues. The germline gives CDR1 SEHNR, CDR2 FQNEAQ (reference sequence). V was shortened by 4 bases and J by 6 bases, with 20 bases between the two germline ends.